The T cell receptor (beta chain) described here comes from a study of blood T cells in healthy people across ages. A J-beta primer mix and a sample-barcoded 5' primer were used in a second PCR of about 7 to 11 cycles. TCRdb re-derived calls from the 5' RACE reads in MiXCR, one entry per CDR3 protein. Of around 750,000 distinct CDR3 sequences listed, about 55% are singletons. Germline CDR1 is SGHRS and CDR2 is YFSETQ. The CDR3 consists of 18 residues. V shed 0 bases, J shed 13 bases, and the junction held 22 bases outside the gene matches. Sequencing input: blood. V gene TRBV5-1 combines with J gene TRBJ2-4, with 7 bases matching TRBD2. This receptor was taken from an elderly man in good health. The CDR3 DNA reads TGCGCCAGCAGCTTGGGGACTGGCGGGAGATCAACCTACAATGAGCAGTACTTC. This codes for CASSLGTGGRSTYNEQYF. Drawing the rest from reference TRBV5-1 and TRBJ2-4, the complete variable domain is KAGVTQTPRYLIKTRGQQVTLSCSPISGHRSVSWYQQTPGQGLQFLFEYFSETQRNKGNFPGRFSGRQFSNSRSEMNVSTLELGDSALYLCASSLGTGGRSTYNEQYFGAGTRLSVL.